The rows below give T cell receptor beta chains drawn from one sample of a study of liver allograft versus peripheral blood T cells. TCRdb passed the reads through MiXCR, listing each CDR3 protein once. The top ten clones hold about 54% of a sample with about 5,200 distinct CDR3 sequences, under 20% of them seen once. These receptors were taken from a human patient who had a liver transplant. Some T cells may be transferred from the graft donor. CDR3s include the opening cysteine and the closing phenylalanine or tryptophan. A D gene is named only where the DNA matches it firmly. Expanded clones are given a class, and other clones once, few, many or no size at all.

CASKFGAGISYEQYF	TGTGCCAGCAAATTCGGGGCGGGAATCTCCTACGAGCAGTACTTC	many	-	15	TRBJ2-7	TRBV27
CSVPDRGNEKLFF	TGCAGCGTGCCGGACAGGGGGAATGAAAAACTGTTTTTT	-	TRBD1	13	TRBJ1-4	TRBV29-1
CVSSASPPQGGYNEQFF	TGTGTCAGCAGCGCAAGTCCCCCCCAGGGAGGGTACAATGAGCAGTTCTTC	-	TRBD2	17	TRBJ2-1	TRBV7-9
CASSLRRGNQPQHF	TGTGCCAGCAGTTTAAGGCGAGGCAATCAGCCCCAGCATTTT	-	-	14	TRBJ1-5	TRBV28
CARQPGQGTSGELFF	TGTGCCAGACAACCGGGACAGGGAACGAGCGGGGAGCTGTTTTTT	many	TRBD1	15	TRBJ2-2	TRBV24-1
CASSLAVLGPYNEQFF	TGTGCCAGCAGCTTGGCCGTTCTAGGGCCGTACAATGAGCAGTTCTTC	many	-	16	TRBJ2-1	TRBV5-6
CATRADPSDEQYF	TGTGCCACCAGAGCGGACCCCTCGGACGAGCAGTACTTC	medium-sized	-	13	TRBJ2-7	TRBV15
CASQVVGGRDEQYF	TGTGCCAGCCAAGTGGTGGGAGGGCGCGACGAGCAGTACTTC	many	TRBD2	14	TRBJ2-7	TRBV27
CASSMGGPYNEQFF	TGTGCCAGTAGTATGGGAGGCCCCTACAATGAGCAGTTCTTC	many	-	14	TRBJ2-1	TRBV19
CASTPEGGMRITEAFF	TGTGCCAGCACTCCTGAGGGGGGCATGCGGATCACTGAAGCTTTCTTT	-	-	16	TRBJ1-1	TRBV5-5
CASSPWTAYNEQFF	TGTGCCAGTAGTCCCTGGACAGCGTACAATGAGCAGTTCTTC	medium-sized	-	14	TRBJ2-1	TRBV19
CASSWGTGDGGELFF	TGTGCCAGCAGCTGGGGGACAGGGGACGGCGGGGAGCTGTTTTTT	many	TRBD1	15	TRBJ2-2	TRBV5-6